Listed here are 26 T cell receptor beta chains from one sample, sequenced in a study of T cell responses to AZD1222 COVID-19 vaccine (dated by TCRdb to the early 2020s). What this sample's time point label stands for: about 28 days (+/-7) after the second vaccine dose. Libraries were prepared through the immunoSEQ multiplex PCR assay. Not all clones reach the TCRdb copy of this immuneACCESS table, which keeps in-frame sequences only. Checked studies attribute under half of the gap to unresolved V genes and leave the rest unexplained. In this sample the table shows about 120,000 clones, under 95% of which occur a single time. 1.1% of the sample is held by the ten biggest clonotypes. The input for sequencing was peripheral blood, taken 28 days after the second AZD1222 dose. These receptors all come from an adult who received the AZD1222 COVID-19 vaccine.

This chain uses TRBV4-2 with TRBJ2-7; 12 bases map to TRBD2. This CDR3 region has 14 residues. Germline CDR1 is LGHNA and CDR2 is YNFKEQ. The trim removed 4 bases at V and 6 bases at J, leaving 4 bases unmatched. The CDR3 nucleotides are TGTGCCAGCAGCCTACTAGCGGGAGGCTCCGAGCAGTACTTC. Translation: CASSLLAGGSEQYF.

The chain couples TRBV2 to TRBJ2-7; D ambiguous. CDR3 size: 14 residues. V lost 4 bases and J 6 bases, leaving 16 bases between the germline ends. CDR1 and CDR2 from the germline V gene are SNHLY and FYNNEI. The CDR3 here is CASSGARSFGEQYF. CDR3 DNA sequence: TGTGCCAGCAGTGGGGCTAGATCTTTCGGCGAGCAGTACTTC.

CDR3 amino acids: CASSLYHEQYF. The DNA of the CDR3 is TGTGCCAGCAGCTTGTACCACGAGCAGTACTTC. The genes are TRBV11-2 and TRBJ2-7; D is undetermined. The CDR3 is 11 residues long. Deletions cut 3 bases from V and 5 bases from J, with 5 bases between. The V gene's germline CDR1 is SGHAT and CDR2 FQNNGV. The full variable domain, rest sourced from reference TRBV11-2 and TRBJ2-7, is EAGVAQSPRYKIIEKRQSVAFWCNPISGHATLYWYQQILGQGPKLLIQFQNNGVVDDSQLPKDRFSAERLKGVDSTLKIQPAKLEDSAVYLCASSLYHEQYFGPGTRLTVT.

The CDR3 nucleotides are TGTGCCAGCAGCCAAGGGTTTGGGAACACTGAAGCTTTCTTT. Protein: CASSQGFGNTEAFF. The genes are TRBV14 and TRBJ1-1; no reliable D call. V shed 1 base and J shed 1 base, with 7 bases lying between them. CDR1 is SGHDN and CDR2 is FVKESK in the germline V gene. CDR3 length: 14 amino acids.

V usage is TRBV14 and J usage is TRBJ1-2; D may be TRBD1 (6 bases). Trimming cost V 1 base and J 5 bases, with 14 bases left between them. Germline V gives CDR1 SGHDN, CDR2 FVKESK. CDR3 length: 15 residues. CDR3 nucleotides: TGTGCCAGCAGCCAAGTACAGGGATTTCGGTATGGCTACACCTTC. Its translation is CASSQVQGFRYGYTF.

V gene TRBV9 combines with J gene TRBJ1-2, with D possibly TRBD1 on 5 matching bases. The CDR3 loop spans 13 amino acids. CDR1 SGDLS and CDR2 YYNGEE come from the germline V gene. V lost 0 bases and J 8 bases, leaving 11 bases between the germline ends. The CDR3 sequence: CASSVDSEGGYTF. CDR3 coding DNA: TGTGCCAGCAGCGTAGACTCAGAGGGGGGCTACACCTTC.

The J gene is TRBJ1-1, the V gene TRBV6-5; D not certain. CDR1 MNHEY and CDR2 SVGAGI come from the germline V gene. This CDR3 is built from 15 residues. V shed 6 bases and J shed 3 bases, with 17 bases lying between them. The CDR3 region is CASRGPPGLDTEAFF. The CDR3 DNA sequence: TGTGCCAGCAGAGGTCCTCCAGGTCTGGACACTGAAGCTTTCTTT.

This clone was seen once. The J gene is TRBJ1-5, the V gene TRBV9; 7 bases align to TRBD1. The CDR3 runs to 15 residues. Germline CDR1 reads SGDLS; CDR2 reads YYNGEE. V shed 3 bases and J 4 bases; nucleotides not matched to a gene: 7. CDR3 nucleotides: TGTGCCAGCAGCGCTGGGGACAGAATAAATCAGCCCCAGCATTTT. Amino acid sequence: CASSAGDRINQPQHF.

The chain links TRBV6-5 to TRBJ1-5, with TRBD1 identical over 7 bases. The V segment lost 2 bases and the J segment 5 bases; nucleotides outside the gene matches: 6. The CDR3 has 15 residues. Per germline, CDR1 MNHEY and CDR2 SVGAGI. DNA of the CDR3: TGTGCCAGCAGTTACCTCGACAGGGTTGATCAGCCCCAGCATTTT. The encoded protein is CASSYLDRVDQPQHF.

The CDR3 is CASSWGLELTGGYTF. The CDR3 nucleotides are TGTGCCAGCAGCTGGGGACTGGAATTAACGGGTGGCTACACCTTC. This chain links TRBV7-6 with TRBJ1-2, with a possible D match to TRBD1 (5 bases). This CDR3 spans 15 amino acids. V was clipped by 4 bases and J by 7 bases, with 19 bases between them. The germline gives CDR1 SGHVS, CDR2 FNYEAQ.

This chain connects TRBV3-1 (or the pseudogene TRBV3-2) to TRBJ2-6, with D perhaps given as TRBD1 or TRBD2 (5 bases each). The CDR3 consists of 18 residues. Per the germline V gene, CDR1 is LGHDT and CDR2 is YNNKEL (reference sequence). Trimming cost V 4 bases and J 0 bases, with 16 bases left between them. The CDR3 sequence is CASSRAGSISSGANVLTF. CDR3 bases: TGTGCCAGCAGCCGTGCAGGGAGTATCAGCTCTGGGGCCAACGTCCTGACTTTC.

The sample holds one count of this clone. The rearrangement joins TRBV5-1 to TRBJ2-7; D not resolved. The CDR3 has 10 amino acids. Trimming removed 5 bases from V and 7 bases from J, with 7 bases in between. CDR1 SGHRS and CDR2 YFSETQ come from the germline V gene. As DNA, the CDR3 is TGCGCCAGCAGAGAGGCGGAGCAGTACTTC. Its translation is CASREAEQYF.

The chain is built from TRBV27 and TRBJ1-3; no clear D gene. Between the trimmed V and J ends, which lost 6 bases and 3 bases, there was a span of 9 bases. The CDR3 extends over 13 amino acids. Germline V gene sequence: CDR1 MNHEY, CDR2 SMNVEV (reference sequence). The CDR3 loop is CASRPRRGNTIYF. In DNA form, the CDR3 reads TGTGCCAGCAGACCAAGGCGTGGAAACACCATATATTTT.

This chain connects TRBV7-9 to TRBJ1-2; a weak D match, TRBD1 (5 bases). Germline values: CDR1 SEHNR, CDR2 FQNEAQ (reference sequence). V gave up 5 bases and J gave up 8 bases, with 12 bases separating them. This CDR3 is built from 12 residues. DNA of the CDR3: TGTGCCAGCAGCCGGACGGGACGGGGCTACACCTTC. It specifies CASSRTGRGYTF.

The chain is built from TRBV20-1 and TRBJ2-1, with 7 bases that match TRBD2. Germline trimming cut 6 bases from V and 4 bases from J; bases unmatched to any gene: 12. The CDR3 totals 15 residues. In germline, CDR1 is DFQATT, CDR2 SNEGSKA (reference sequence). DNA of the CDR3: TGCAGTGCCAGTAGCGGGCTCGTACTTTACAATGAGCAGTTCTTC. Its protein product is CSASSGLVLYNEQFF.

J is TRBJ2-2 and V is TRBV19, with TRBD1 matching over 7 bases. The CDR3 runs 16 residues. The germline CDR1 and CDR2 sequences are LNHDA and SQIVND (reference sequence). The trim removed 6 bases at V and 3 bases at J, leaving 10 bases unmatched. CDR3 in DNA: TGTGCCAGTAGCGGTGACAGGGCTCTTTACACCGGGGAGCTGTTTTTT. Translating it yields CASSGDRALYTGELFF.

CDR3 sequence: CASSSGTDRQRNEQFF. The DNA for the CDR3 is TGTGCCAGCAGCTCCGGGACAGACCGACAACGGAATGAGCAGTTCTTC. V and J are TRBV5-4 and TRBJ2-1; 7 bases are shared with TRBD1. The germline gives CDR1 SGHNT, CDR2 YYREEE (reference sequence). The CDR3 is 16 residues long. V lost 3 bases and J lost 7; bases outside the gene matches: 13.

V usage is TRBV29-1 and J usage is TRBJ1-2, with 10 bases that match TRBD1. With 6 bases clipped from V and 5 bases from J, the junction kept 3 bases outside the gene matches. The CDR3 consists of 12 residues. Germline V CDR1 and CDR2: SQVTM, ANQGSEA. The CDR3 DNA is TGCAGCGTGCGGGGACAGGGGTATGGCTACACCTTC. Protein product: CSVRGQGYGYTF.

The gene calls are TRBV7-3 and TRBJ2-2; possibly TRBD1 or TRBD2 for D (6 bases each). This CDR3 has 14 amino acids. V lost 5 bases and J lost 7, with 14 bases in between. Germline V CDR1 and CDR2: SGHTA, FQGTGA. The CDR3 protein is CASSPNREVGELFF. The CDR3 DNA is TGTGCCAGCAGCCCGAACAGGGAGGTCGGGGAGCTGTTTTTT.

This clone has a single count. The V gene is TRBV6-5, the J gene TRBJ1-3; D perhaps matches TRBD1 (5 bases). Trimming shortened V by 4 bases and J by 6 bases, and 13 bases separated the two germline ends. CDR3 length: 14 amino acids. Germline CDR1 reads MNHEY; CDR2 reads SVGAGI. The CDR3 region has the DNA TGTGCCAGCAGTTCCAGACAGAATCTAAACACCATATATTTT. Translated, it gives CASSSRQNLNTIYF.

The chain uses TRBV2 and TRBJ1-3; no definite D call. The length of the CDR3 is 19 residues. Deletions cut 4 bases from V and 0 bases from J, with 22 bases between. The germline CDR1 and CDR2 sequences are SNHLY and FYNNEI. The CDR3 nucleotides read TGTGCCAGCAGTGTTACACTTGGACGGAGCTCAAACTCTGGAAACACCATATATTTT. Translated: CASSVTLGRSSNSGNTIYF.

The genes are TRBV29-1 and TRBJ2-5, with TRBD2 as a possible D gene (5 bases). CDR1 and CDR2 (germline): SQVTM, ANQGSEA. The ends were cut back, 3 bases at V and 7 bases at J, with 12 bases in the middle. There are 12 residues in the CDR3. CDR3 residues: CSVEGSGGTQYF. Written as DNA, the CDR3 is TGCAGCGTTGAGGGGTCAGGAGGGACCCAGTACTTC. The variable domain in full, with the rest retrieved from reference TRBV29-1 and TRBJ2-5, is SAVISQKPSRDICQRGTSLTIQCQVDSQVTMMFWYRQQPGQSLTLIATANQGSEATYESGFVIDKFPISRPNLTFSTLTVSNMSPEDSSIYLCSVEGSGGTQYFGPGTRLLVL.

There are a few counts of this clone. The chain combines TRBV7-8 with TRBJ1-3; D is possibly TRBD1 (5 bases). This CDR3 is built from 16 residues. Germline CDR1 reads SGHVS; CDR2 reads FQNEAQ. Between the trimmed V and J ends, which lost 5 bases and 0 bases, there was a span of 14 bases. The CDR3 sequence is CASSLAGLGSGNTIYF. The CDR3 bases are TGTGCCAGCAGCCTCGCGGGGCTGGGCTCTGGAAACACCATATATTTT.

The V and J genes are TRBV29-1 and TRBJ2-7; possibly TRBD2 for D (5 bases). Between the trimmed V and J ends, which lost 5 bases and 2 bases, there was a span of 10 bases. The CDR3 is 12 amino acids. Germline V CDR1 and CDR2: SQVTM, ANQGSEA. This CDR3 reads CSVRSGAYEQYF. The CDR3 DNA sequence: TGCAGCGTTCGGAGCGGTGCCTACGAGCAGTACTTC.

The CDR3 sequence: CASSEFGTRVGTQYF. The CDR3, as DNA: TGTGCCAGCAGTGAATTTGGGACTAGAGTAGGCACGCAGTATTTT. This chain joins TRBV25-1 and TRBJ2-3, with 8 bases aligning to TRBD2. The germline V gene encodes CDR1 MGHDK and CDR2 SYGVNS. The CDR3 extends over 15 amino acids. Trimming at V came to 1 base and at J to 9 bases, leaving 9 bases not matched to a gene.

The CDR3, as DNA: TGTGCCACCGCCCAGGGGAGCTCCTACAATGAGCAGTTCTTC. Translating gives CATAQGSSYNEQFF. The chain employs TRBV24-1 and TRBJ2-1; tentative D call: TRBD1 (6 bases). Trimming pared 9 bases from V and 0 bases from J, leaving 11 bases between. This CDR3 has 14 amino acids. Germline lookup yields CDR1 KGHDR and CDR2 SFDVKD.